This TCR beta chain was observed in a study of Tregs in tolerant kidney transplant recipients. Clones were sequenced by immunoSEQ multiplex PCR, and TCRdb holds only the in-frame ones, with some missing. The data show some 250,000 clones, approximately 83% seen once. The CDR3 contains 13 residues. Per germline, CDR1 SNHLY and CDR2 FYNNEI. V trimming: 7 bases; J trimming: 7 bases; junction bases outside the gene matches: 2. The chain couples TRBV2 to TRBJ1-6; 9 bases fit TRBD1. Sequenced material: CD4+ T cells from blood. The sequence came from a human donor in good health. CDR3 in DNA: TGTGCCAGCAACGGACAGGGGAATTCACCCCTCCACTTT. Protein product: CASNGQGNSPLHF.